Following are 32 T cell receptor beta chains from one sample sequenced in a study of cytomegalovirus exposure and HLA in healthy donors. Both 60 Vbeta primers and 13 Jbeta primers went into the PCR. Some clones are missing from TCRdb's copy, which holds only in-frame ones; the method was immunoSEQ multiplex PCR. The sample yields over 150,000 clones, less than 85% seen once. What was sequenced was PBMCs. These receptors came from a man aged 40-49 years in good health and CMV-seronegative.

V is TRBV30 and J is TRBJ2-7; 8 bases agree with TRBD1. V lost 0 bases, J lost 4 bases, and 5 bases stayed unmatched. The CDR3 extends over 14 amino acids. Germline-derived CDR1 and CDR2 are GTSNPN and SVGIG (reference sequence). In DNA form, the CDR3 reads TGTGCCTGGAGTGTGACACAGGGGGGATACGAGCAGTACTTC. Translated: CAWSVTQGGYEQYF.

The CDR3 DNA is TGCGCCAGCAGCTTCGGCCCGAGCGGGTACGAGCAGTACTTC. Translated, it gives CASSFGPSGYEQYF. The chain uses TRBV5-1 and TRBJ2-7, with TRBD2 as a possible D gene (6 bases). Looked up from germline, CDR1 is SGHRS and CDR2 is YFSETQ. Deletions cut 2 bases from V and 4 bases from J, with 13 bases between. This CDR3 contains 14 residues.

This chain links TRBV9 with TRBJ2-3; 10 bases fit TRBD2. The V gene end was trimmed by 4 bases and the J gene end by 6 bases; junction bases not matched to a gene: 5. The germline CDR1 and CDR2 sequences are SGDLS and YYNGEE. The length of the CDR3 is 14 residues. CDR3 sequence: CASSQAGGPDTQYF. In DNA, the CDR3 is TGTGCCAGCAGCCAAGCGGGGGGGCCCGATACGCAGTATTTT.

J is TRBJ2-1 and V is TRBV6-4, with TRBD2 identical over 9 bases. Trimming cost V 3 bases and J 5 bases; bases outside gene matches: 5. Germline V gene sequence: CDR1 MRHNA, CDR2 SNTAGT. The CDR3 covers 15 residues. Here the CDR3 reads CASSESSGAHNEQFF. The CDR3 DNA sequence: TGTGCCAGCAGTGAGTCTAGCGGGGCTCACAATGAGCAGTTCTTC.

The chain combines TRBV7-6 with TRBJ1-2; a possible D gene is TRBD1 (6 bases). Germline V gives CDR1 SGHVS, CDR2 FNYEAQ. The V end lost 1 base, the J end lost 3 bases, and 9 bases lay between the germline ends. This CDR3 is 14 amino acids long. DNA for the CDR3: TGTGCCAGCAGCTTAGGGCACAGGGACTATGGCTACACCTTC. Its translation is CASSLGHRDYGYTF.

This sequence joins TRBV30 and TRBJ1-6; 7 bases are shared with TRBD1. This CDR3 is 14 amino acids long. J was trimmed by 7 bases and V by 0 bases; bases with no gene match: 3. The germline gives CDR1 GTSNPN, CDR2 SVGIG (reference sequence). The CDR3 nucleotides are TGTGCCTGGAGTGTAGCGACAGGGAATTCACCCCTCCACTTT. This encodes CAWSVATGNSPLHF.

This chain links TRBV28 with TRBJ1-5, with 9 positions matching TRBD1. The ends lost 6 bases at V and 5 bases at J; junction bases unmatched: 5. Germline CDR1 reads MDHEN; CDR2 reads SYDVKM. This CDR3 comprises 14 residues. The CDR3 spells CASSRDRVDQPQHF. CDR3 in DNA: TGTGCCAGCAGCCGGGACAGGGTCGATCAGCCCCAGCATTTT.

This clone was counted a few times. The V gene is TRBV30, the J gene TRBJ1-1; TRBD1 matches at 10 bases. J lost 11 bases, V lost 4 bases, and 10 bases had no gene match. The CDR3 is 13 residues long. Germline V gives CDR1 GTSNPN, CDR2 SVGIG (reference sequence). The CDR3 loop is CAWTTGQGDEAFF. The DNA for the CDR3 is TGTGCCTGGACAACTGGACAGGGGGATGAGGCTTTCTTT.

Worth noting for this clone: Other DNA sequences from this sample encode an identical CDR3 as well. The genes are TRBV30 and TRBJ1-1, with 9 positions matching TRBD1. The CDR3 is 14 residues long. Losses at the gene ends were 3 bases for V and 1 base for J; bases not matched to a gene: 3. Germline V gives CDR1 GTSNPN, CDR2 SVGIG (reference sequence). For the CDR3, the DNA is TGTGCCTGGAGGGGGACAGGGAGGAACACTGAAGCTTTCTTT. The encoded protein is CAWRGTGRNTEAFF.

This clone occurred a few times. The rearrangement joins TRBV4-3 to TRBJ1-5; TRBD1 matches 10 bases. This CDR3 region has 16 residues. Germline CDR1 LGHNA, CDR2 YSLEER. The V gene end was trimmed by 0 bases and the J gene end by 7 bases; junction bases not matched to a gene: 6. The CDR3: CASSQDLGQGWQPQHF. The CDR3 bases are TGCGCCAGCAGCCAAGATCTGGGACAGGGGTGGCAGCCCCAGCATTTT.

The V and J genes are TRBV30 and TRBJ2-2; maybe TRBD1 (5 bases). Germline CDR1 and CDR2: GTSNPN and SVGIG (reference sequence). The ends were cut back, 3 bases at V and 4 bases at J, with 12 bases in the middle. The length of the CDR3 is 14 residues. CDR3 bases: TGTGCCTGGAGGAGACAGACCTTCACCGGGGAGCTGTTTTTT. Its protein product is CAWRRQTFTGELFF.

The V gene is TRBV4-3, the J gene TRBJ2-6; 7 nucleotides agree with TRBD2. CDR3 length: 17 amino acids. V shed 1 base, J shed 2 bases, and the junction held 5 bases outside the gene matches. Germline V lookup: CDR1 LGHNA, CDR2 YSLEER. CDR3 sequence: CASSQVGGLTGANVLTF. The DNA for the CDR3 is TGCGCCAGCAGCCAAGTGGGGGGGTTGACTGGGGCCAACGTCCTGACTTTC.

The rearrangement links TRBV6-1 to TRBJ2-5; D not certain. Germline V gives CDR1 MNHNS, CDR2 SASEGT. The CDR3 contains 13 residues. The ends were cut back, 3 bases at V and 3 bases at J, with 8 bases in the middle. The CDR3 DNA is TGTGCCAGCAGTGACCTGGTAGAAGAGACCCAGTACTTC. Translation gives CASSDLVEETQYF.

The chain carries TRBV30 and TRBJ1-5, with TRBD1 matching over 8 bases. Trimming cost V 5 bases and J 3 bases; bases outside gene matches: 3. The germline V gene has CDR1 GTSNPN and CDR2 SVGIG (reference sequence). The CDR3 is 13 residues long. Written as DNA, the CDR3 is TGTGCCTGGGCAGGGGGCACCAATCAGCCCCAGCATTTT. Protein: CAWAGGTNQPQHF.

The gene calls are TRBV18 and TRBJ1-6; 9 positions agree with TRBD1. The J segment lost 7 bases and the V segment lost 5 bases, leaving 9 bases of the junction unmatched. This CDR3 is 16 amino acids long. Germline V gene data show CDR1 as KGHSH and CDR2 as LQKENI. The CDR3 DNA is TGTGCCAGCTCATCCCGGGACAGGGTGGAAAATTCACCCCTCCACTTT. This gives the protein CASSSRDRVENSPLHF.

The chain joins TRBV23-1 to TRBJ2-7; a weak D match, TRBD1 (5 bases). TRBV23-1 is noted as an ORF with a role that remains uncertain. Between the trimmed V and J ends, which lost 4 bases and 2 bases, there was a span of 9 bases. The CDR3 covers 13 residues. CDR3 amino acids: CASSPQGAYEQYF. The CDR3 bases are TGCGCCAGCAGTCCTCAGGGCGCCTACGAGCAGTACTTC.

The chain has TRBV6-5 and TRBJ1-2, with D unresolved. CDR3 length: 15 residues. The germline V gene encodes CDR1 MNHEY and CDR2 SVGAGI. V gave up 6 bases and J gave up 2 bases, with 16 bases separating them. CDR3 sequence (DNA): TGTGCCAGCAGGGAGTCAATGCGGTGGAACTATGGCTACACCTTC. The encoded protein is CASRESMRWNYGYTF.

The V gene is TRBV7-3, the J gene TRBJ2-7; 9 bases are a match to TRBD2. Germline assignment: CDR1 SGHTA and CDR2 FQGTGA. V shed 5 bases and J 3 bases; nucleotides not matched to a gene: 8. The CDR3 totals 15 residues. For the CDR3, the DNA is TGTGCCAGCAGCCGCGGGAGGGGGCCCCTCTACGAGCAGTACTTC. Encoded protein: CASSRGRGPLYEQYF.

The chain employs TRBV7-8 and TRBJ1-2, with no clear D. There are 14 residues in the CDR3. Germline V gives CDR1 SGHVS, CDR2 FQNEAQ. The V gene lost 1 base and the J gene lost 4 bases, with 10 bases spanning the gap. The CDR3 bases are TGTGCCAGCAGCTTAGTAAATGGCCCCTATGGCTACACCTTC. This sequence encodes CASSLVNGPYGYTF.

This clone came up a few times. The chain joins TRBV2 to TRBJ1-5; 8 nucleotides agree with TRBD1. Germline CDR1 is SNHLY and CDR2 is FYNNEI. V lost 6 bases to trimming and J lost 3 bases; unmatched junction nucleotides: 4. This CDR3 has 14 amino acids. CDR3 in DNA: TGTGCCAGCAGGGACAGGGCCCTCAATCAGCCCCAGCATTTT. Translation: CASRDRALNQPQHF.

In its sample, this clone was seen many times. The chain carries TRBV19 and TRBJ2-1, with 7 bases lining up with TRBD1. Trimming took 3 bases from V and 0 from J; bases not matched to a gene: 2. CDR1 is LNHDA, CDR2 SQIVND, per germline (reference sequence). The CDR3 has 15 amino acids. The CDR3 spells CASSMDRSSYNEQFF. CDR3 DNA: TGTGCCAGTAGTATGGACAGGAGCTCCTACAATGAGCAGTTCTTC.

V and J are TRBV7-9 and TRBJ1-1; 7 nucleotides align to TRBD1. Germline loops: CDR1 SEHNR, CDR2 FQNEAQ (reference sequence). V shed 0 bases and J 0 bases; nucleotides not matched to a gene: 4. This CDR3 is 16 amino acids long. CDR3 coding DNA: TGTGCCAGCAGCTTAGCGATGGGACAGTTGAACACTGAAGCTTTCTTT. It codes for CASSLAMGQLNTEAFF.

The count of this clone is one. This rearrangement joins TRBV15 to TRBJ2-6; no definite D call. The CDR3 consists of 15 residues. Trimming pared 1 base from V and 0 bases from J, leaving 4 bases between. The germline CDR1 and CDR2 sequences are LNHNV and YYDKDF (reference sequence). The CDR3 coding sequence is TGTGCCACCAGCAGAGCCCTCTCTGGGGCCAACGTCCTGACTTTC. This codes for CATSRALSGANVLTF.

CDR3 amino acids: CASSLAGQKPFDQNTQYF. The CDR3, as DNA: TGCGCCAGCAGCTTGGCGGGACAGAAGCCCTTCGATCAGAATACGCAGTATTTT. The chain carries TRBV5-1 and TRBJ2-3, with 7 bases that match TRBD1. V gave up 0 bases and J gave up 7 bases; unmatched junction bases: 17. Germline CDR1 is SGHRS and CDR2 is YFSETQ. The CDR3 contains 18 residues.

This clone was seen more than once but under ten times. The gene calls are TRBV10-2 and TRBJ1-5; 9 positions agree with TRBD1. Looked up from germline, CDR1 is WSHSY and CDR2 is SAAADI. The CDR3 contains 16 residues. V lost 2 bases and J lost 9; bases outside the gene matches: 11. CDR3 nucleotide sequence: TGCGCCAGCAGTGAGCTCGGGTGGGACAGGGTTTTGCCCCAGCATTTT. Its translation: CASSELGWDRVLPQHF.

This clone was observed once. The V gene is TRBV19, the J gene TRBJ2-7; 10 bases map to TRBD2. The ends lost 5 bases at V and 4 bases at J; junction bases unmatched: 8. The CDR3 runs to 15 residues. The germline V gene encodes CDR1 LNHDA and CDR2 SQIVND (reference sequence). DNA for the CDR3: TGTGCCAGTAGTTCGAAACTAGCGGGGACTTACGAGCAGTACTTC. As protein: CASSSKLAGTYEQYF.

The chain joins TRBV5-1 to TRBJ2-5; 16 nucleotides align to TRBD2. Trimming removed 7 bases from V and 1 base from J; junction bases left unmatched: 13. The V gene's germline CDR1 is SGHRS and CDR2 YFSETQ. There are 19 residues in the CDR3. The CDR3 protein is CASVFSGTSGGGLQETQYF. The CDR3 DNA is TGCGCCAGCGTATTCTCCGGGACTAGCGGGGGGGGTCTCCAAGAGACCCAGTACTTC. Using reference TRBV5-1 and TRBJ2-5 for the parts outside the CDR3, the full variable domain is KAGVTQTPRYLIKTRGQQVTLSCSPISGHRSVSWYQQTPGQGLQFLFEYFSETQRNKGNFPGRFSGRQFSNSRSEMNVSTLELGDSALYLCASVFSGTSGGGLQETQYFGPGTRLLVL.

This chain connects TRBV30 to TRBJ1-6, with 9 bases lining up with TRBD1. CDR1 and CDR2 from the germline V gene are GTSNPN and SVGIG (reference sequence). V trimming: 6 bases; J trimming: 9 bases; junction bases outside the gene matches: 9. The CDR3 has 14 residues. As DNA, the CDR3 is TGTGCCTGCATCGGGACAGGGAGACCTTCACCCCTCCACTTT. It codes for CACIGTGRPSPLHF.

The rearrangement uses TRBV6-6 and TRBJ2-7; D is perhaps TRBD1 (6 bases). The CDR3 length is 13 residues. The germline CDR1 and CDR2 sequences are MNHNY and SVGAGI (reference sequence). The ends were cut back, 4 bases at V and 2 bases at J, with 9 bases in the middle. Written as DNA, the CDR3 is TGTGCCAGCAGTTGGGACACGGCCTACGAGCAGTACTTC. Protein: CASSWDTAYEQYF.

This chain links TRBV19 with TRBJ2-3, with TRBD1 matching over 7 bases. Germline V gene sequence: CDR1 LNHDA, CDR2 SQIVND (reference sequence). Trimming cost V 10 bases and J 3 bases; bases outside gene matches: 10. The CDR3 is made up of 14 amino acids. Here the CDR3 reads CATSTGLGTDTQYF. The DNA for the CDR3 is TGTGCCACCTCGACAGGGTTGGGGACAGATACGCAGTATTTT.

CDR3 sequence (DNA): TGTGCCAGCAGCTTAGCCGGGGACAGGCCTTCCTACGAGCAGTACTTC. Its protein is CASSLAGDRPSYEQYF. The rearrangement links TRBV11-3 to TRBJ2-7; 8 bases agree with TRBD1. After removal of 1 base from V and 1 base from J, the junction contained 6 bases not matched to a gene. Germline CDR1 is SGHNT and CDR2 is YENEEA. The CDR3 spans 16 residues.

The chain has TRBV30 and TRBJ1-2; D is perhaps TRBD1 (5 bases). The V gene's germline CDR1 is GTSNPN and CDR2 SVGIG (reference sequence). Deletions cut 4 bases from V and 6 bases from J, with 21 bases between. The CDR3 extends over 15 amino acids. The CDR3 DNA follows: TGTGCCTGGAACTACTCCCCGGGGGGAAGGGATGGCTACACCTTC. It translates to CAWNYSPGGRDGYTF.